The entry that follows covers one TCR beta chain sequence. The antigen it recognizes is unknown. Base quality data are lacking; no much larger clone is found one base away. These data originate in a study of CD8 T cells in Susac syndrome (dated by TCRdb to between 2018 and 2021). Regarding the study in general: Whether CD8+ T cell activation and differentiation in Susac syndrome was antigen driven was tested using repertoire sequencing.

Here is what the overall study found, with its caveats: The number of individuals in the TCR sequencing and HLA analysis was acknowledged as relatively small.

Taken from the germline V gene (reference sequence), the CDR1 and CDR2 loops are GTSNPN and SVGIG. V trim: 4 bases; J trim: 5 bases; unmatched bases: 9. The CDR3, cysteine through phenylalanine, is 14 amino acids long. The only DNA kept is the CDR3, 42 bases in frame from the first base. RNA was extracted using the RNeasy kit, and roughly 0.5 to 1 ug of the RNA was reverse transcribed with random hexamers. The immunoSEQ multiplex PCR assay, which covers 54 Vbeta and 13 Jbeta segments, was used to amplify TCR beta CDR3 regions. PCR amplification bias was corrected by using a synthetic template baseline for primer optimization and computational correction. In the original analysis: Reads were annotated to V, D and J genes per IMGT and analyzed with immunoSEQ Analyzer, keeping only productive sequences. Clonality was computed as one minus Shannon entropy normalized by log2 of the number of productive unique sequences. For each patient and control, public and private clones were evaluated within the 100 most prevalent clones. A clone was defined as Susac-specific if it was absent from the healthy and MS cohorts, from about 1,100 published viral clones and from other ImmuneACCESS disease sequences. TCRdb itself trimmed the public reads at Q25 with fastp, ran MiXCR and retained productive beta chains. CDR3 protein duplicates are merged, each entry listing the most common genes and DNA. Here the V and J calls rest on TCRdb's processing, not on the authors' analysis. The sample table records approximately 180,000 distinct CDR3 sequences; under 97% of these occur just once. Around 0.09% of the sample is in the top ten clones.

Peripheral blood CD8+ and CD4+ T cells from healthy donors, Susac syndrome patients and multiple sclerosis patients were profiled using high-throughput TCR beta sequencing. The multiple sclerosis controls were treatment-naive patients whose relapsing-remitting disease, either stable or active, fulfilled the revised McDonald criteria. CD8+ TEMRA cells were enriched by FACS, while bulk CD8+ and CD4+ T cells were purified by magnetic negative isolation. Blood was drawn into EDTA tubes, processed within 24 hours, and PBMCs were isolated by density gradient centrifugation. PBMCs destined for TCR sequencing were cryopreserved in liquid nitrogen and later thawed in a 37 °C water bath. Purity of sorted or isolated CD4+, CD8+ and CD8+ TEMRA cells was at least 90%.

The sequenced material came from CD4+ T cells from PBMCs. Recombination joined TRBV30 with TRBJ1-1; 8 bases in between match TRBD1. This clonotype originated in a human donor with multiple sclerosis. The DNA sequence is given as TGTGCCTGGAATCCCGACAGGGGAAAGACTGAAGCTTTCTTT. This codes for CAWNPDRGKTEAFF. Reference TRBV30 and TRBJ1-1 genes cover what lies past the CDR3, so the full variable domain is SQTIHQWPATLVQPVGSPLSLECTVEGTSNPNLYWYRQAAGRGLQLLFYSVGIGQISSEVPQNLSASRPQDRQFILSSKKLLLSDSGFYLCAWNPDRGKTEAFFGQGTRLTVV.